This T cell receptor (beta chain) was sequenced in a study of T cell repertoires in cytomegalovirus infection. Study-wide results and caveats: In two of eight donors, the top clonotype was HLA-C-restricted CMV-specific. Cumulative public TCR beta family frequency identified CMV carriers with the relevant HLA.

Via MiXCR, TCRdb re-called the reads, giving one row per CDR3 protein. The sample carries approximately 140,000 distinct CDR3 sequences, about 6.1% recorded once. The CDR3 is made up of 14 amino acids. Trimming removed 1 base from V and 2 bases from J, with 7 bases in between. Germline V gene sequence: CDR1 MDHEN, CDR2 SYDVKM. A note on this clonotype: The antigen is unknown.

This TCR came from a human donor in good health (CMV status not recorded). Some clones in this sample may be carry-over from other donors' samples. The genes are TRBV28 and TRBJ2-3; D is undetermined. The sequenced sample consisted of PBMCs. CDR3 DNA: TGTGCCAGCAGTTTATTGGGGAACACAGATACGCAGTATTTT. Translation gives CASSLLGNTDTQYF.